The source of this T cell receptor beta chain is a study of T cells in Graves' hyperthyroidism and ophthalmopathy. At the level of the study: Prior to any treatment, at the point of initial diagnosis, peripheral blood was collected.

Germline-derived CDR1 and CDR2 are MDHEN and SYDVKM. The CDR3 sequence is 15 residues long. V gave up 0 bases and J gave up 2 bases, with 9 bases separating them. This clonotype was counted ten times or more. The antigen remains unidentified. Study results and caveats: The majority of expanded thyroid clonotypes above 0.001 also appeared in blood.

Diagnosis relied on clinical symptoms, serum thyroxine and TRAb, thyroid ultrasound and orbital computed tomography. TCR beta CDR3 regions were amplified from RNA. The HTBI primer set was used in a first-round RT-PCR of the TCR CDR3. Using its own MiXCR run on the multiplex PCR reads, TCRdb lists one record per CDR3 protein. Of about 400,000 distinct CDR3 sequences in the sample, 15% are singletons; the top ten hold 32%. The receptor was isolated from a woman between 25 and 40 years old with Graves' hyperthyroidism. Specimen: blood. The V and J genes are TRBV28 and TRBJ2-3; D is uncertain. The CDR3 spells CASSLWGGDTDTQYF. The CDR3 region has the DNA TGTGCCAGCAGTTTATGGGGCGGCGACACAGATACGCAGTATTTT.